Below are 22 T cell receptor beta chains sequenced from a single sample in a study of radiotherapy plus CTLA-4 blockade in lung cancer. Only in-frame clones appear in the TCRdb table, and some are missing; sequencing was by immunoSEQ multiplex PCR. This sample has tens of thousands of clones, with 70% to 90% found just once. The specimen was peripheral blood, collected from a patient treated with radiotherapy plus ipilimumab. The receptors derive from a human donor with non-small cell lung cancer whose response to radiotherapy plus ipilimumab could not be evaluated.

This CDR3 is CASSPSQRGNSPLHF. In DNA form, the CDR3 reads TGTGCCAGCTCACCAAGTCAGAGGGGGAACTCACCCCTCCACTTT. This sequence joins TRBV18 and TRBJ1-6; maybe TRBD1 (6 bases). CDR1 is KGHSH and CDR2 is LQKENI in the germline V gene. Trimming took 2 bases from V and 10 from J, leaving 15 bases between them. This CDR3 contains 15 residues. The whole variable domain, filled in from reference TRBV18 and TRBJ1-6, reads NAGVMQNPRHLVRRRGQEARLRCSPMKGHSHVYWYRQLPEEGLKFMVYLQKENIIDESGMPKERFSAEFPKEGPSILRIQQVVRGDSAAYFCASSPSQRGNSPLHFGNGTRLTVT.

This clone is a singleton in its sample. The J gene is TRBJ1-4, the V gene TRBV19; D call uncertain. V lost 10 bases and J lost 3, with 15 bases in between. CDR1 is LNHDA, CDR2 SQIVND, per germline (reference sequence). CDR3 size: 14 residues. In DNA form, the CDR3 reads TGTGCCACCGAAGAACGGGGTTCTAATGAAAAACTGTTTTTT. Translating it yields CATEERGSNEKLFF.

As DNA, the CDR3 is TGTGCCAGCAGCCGAGGACAGGGTGCCCATCAGCCCCAGCATTTT. It is translated as CASSRGQGAHQPQHF. The chain couples TRBV5-6 to TRBJ1-5; 8 positions match TRBD1. Germline CDR1 reads SGHDT; CDR2 reads YYEEEE. This CDR3 contains 15 residues. The V segment lost 4 bases and the J segment 5 bases; nucleotides outside the gene matches: 8.

CDR3 DNA sequence: TGTGCCAGCAGCTTAGCAGGCGACAGGGGAAACACCATATATTTT. Residues: CASSLAGDRGNTIYF. V usage is TRBV7-2 and J usage is TRBJ1-3; weak D call: TRBD1 (6 bases). Germline V gene lookup returns CDR1 SGHTA and CDR2 FQGNSA. This CDR3 has 15 residues. Trimming removed 0 bases at V and 4 bases at J, with 10 bases between.

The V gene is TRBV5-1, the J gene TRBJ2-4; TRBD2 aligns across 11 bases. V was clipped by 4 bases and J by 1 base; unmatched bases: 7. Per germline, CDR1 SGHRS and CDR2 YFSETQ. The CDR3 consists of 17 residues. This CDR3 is CASSHSGGAVAKNIQYF. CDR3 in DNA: TGCGCCAGCAGCCATAGCGGGGGGGCCGTGGCCAAAAACATTCAGTACTTC.

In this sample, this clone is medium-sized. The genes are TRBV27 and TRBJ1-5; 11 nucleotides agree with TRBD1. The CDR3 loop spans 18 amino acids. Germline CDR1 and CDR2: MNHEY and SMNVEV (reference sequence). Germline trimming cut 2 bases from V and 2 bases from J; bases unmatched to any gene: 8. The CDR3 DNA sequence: TGTGCCAGCAGTTTAAACGGACAGGGGGCAAGTCGCAATCAGCCCCAGCATTTT. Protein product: CASSLNGQGASRNQPQHF.

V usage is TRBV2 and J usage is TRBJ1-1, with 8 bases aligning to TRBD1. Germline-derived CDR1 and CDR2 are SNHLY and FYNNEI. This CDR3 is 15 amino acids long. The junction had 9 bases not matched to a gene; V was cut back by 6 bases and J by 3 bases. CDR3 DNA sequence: TGTGCCAGCAGGTGGCAGGGGGCGCGGGACACTGAAGCTTTCTTT. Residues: CASRWQGARDTEAFF.

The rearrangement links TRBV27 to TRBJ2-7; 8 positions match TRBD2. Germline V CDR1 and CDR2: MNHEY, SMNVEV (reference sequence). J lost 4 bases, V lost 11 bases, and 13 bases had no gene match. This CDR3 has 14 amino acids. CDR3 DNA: TGTGCCTCTTCCCTTACGGGGGGGAATTACGAGCAGTACTTC. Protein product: CASSLTGGNYEQYF.

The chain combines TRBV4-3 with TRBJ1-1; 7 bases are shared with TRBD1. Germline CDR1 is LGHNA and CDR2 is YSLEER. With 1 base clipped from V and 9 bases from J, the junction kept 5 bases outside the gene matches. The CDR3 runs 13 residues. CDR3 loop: CASSQGAGGQAFF. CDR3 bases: TGCGCCAGCAGCCAAGGGGCAGGGGGGCAAGCTTTCTTT.

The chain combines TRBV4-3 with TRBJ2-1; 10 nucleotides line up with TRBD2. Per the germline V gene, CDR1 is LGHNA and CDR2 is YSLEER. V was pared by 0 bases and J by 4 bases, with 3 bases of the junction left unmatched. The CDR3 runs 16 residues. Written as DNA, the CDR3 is TGCGCCAGCAGCCAAGATGCTAGCGGGGGATACAATGAGCAGTTCTTC. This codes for CASSQDASGGYNEQFF.

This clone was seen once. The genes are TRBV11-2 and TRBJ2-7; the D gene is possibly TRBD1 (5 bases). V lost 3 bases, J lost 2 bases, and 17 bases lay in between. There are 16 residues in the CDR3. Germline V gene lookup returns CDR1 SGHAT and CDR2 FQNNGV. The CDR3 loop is CASSFDQGGLTYEQYF. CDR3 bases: TGTGCCAGCAGCTTCGACCAGGGCGGTCTAACCTACGAGCAGTACTTC. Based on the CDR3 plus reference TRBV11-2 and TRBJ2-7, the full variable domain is EAGVAQSPRYKIIEKRQSVAFWCNPISGHATLYWYQQILGQGPKLLIQFQNNGVVDDSQLPKDRFSAERLKGVDSTLKIQPAKLEDSAVYLCASSFDQGGLTYEQYFGPGTRLTVT.

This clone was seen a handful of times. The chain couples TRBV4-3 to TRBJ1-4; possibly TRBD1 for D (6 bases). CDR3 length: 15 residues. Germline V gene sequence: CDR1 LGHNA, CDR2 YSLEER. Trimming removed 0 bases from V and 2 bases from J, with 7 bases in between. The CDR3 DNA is TGCGCCAGCAGCCAAGATGGACAGACTAATGAAAAACTGTTTTTT. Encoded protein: CASSQDGQTNEKLFF.

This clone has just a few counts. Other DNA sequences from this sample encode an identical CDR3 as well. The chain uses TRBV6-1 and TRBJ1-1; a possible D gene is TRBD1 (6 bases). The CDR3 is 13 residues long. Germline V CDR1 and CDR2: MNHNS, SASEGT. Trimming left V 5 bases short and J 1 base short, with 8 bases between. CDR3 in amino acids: CASSWGQNTEAFF. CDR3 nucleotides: TGTGCCAGCAGTTGGGGACAGAACACTGAAGCTTTCTTT.

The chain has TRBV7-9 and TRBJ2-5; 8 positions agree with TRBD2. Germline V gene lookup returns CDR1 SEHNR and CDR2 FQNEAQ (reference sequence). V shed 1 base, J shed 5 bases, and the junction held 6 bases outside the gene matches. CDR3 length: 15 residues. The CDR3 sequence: CASSLEAGDRETQYF. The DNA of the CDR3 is TGTGCCAGCAGCTTAGAAGCGGGGGATAGGGAGACCCAGTACTTC.

The CDR3 reads CASSLSARTAPQETQYF. The DNA of the CDR3 is TGTGCCAGCAGCCTATCAGCGCGGACAGCCCCTCAAGAGACCCAGTACTTC. This chain joins TRBV5-4 and TRBJ2-5; a weak D match, TRBD1 (6 bases). The CDR3 is made up of 17 amino acids. Trimming shortened V by 4 bases and J by 2 bases, and 21 bases separated the two germline ends. Germline CDR1 SGHNT, CDR2 YYREEE (reference sequence).

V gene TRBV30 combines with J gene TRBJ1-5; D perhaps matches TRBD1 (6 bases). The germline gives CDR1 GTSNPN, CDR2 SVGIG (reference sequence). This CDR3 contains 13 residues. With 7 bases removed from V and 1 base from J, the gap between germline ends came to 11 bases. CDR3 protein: CAFRQGSNQPQHF. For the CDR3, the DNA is TGTGCCTTTCGCCAGGGGAGCAATCAGCCCCAGCATTTT.

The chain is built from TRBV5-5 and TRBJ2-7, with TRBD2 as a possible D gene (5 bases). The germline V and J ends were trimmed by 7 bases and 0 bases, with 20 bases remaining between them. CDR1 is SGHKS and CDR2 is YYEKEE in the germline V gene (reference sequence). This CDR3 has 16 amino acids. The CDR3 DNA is TGTGCCAGCGGCTCGAGCGGTGGACGGACCTCCTACGAGCAGTACTTC. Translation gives CASGSSGGRTSYEQYF.

Here the CDR3 reads CASSLWDRVGYTF. The CDR3 coding sequence is TGTGCCAGCAGCTTGTGGGACAGGGTTGGCTACACCTTC. This chain links TRBV5-4 with TRBJ1-2; 9 bases fit TRBD1. The CDR3 contains 13 residues. CDR1 SGHNT and CDR2 YYREEE come from the germline V gene (reference sequence). Trimming at V came to 1 base and at J to 7 bases, leaving 2 bases not matched to a gene.

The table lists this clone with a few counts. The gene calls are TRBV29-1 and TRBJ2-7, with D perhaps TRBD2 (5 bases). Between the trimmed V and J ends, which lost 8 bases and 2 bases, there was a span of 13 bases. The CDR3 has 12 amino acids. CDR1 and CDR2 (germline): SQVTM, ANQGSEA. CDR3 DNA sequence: TGCAGCTACACCCGGGAAACCTACGAGCAGTACTTC. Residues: CSYTRETYEQYF.

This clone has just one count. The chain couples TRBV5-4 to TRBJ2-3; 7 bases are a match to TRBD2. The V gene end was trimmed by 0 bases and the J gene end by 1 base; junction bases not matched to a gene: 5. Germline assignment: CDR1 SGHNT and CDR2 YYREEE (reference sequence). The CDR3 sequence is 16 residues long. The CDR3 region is CASSLATSVGTDTQYF. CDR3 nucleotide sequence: TGTGCCAGCAGCTTGGCCACTAGCGTGGGCACAGATACGCAGTATTTT.

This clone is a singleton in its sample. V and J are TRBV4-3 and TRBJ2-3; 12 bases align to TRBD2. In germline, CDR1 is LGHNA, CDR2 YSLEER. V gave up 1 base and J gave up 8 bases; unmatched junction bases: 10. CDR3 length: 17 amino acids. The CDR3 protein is CASSQAVTSGGGGTQYF. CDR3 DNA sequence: TGCGCCAGCAGCCAAGCGGTGACTAGCGGGGGCGGTGGTACGCAGTATTTT.

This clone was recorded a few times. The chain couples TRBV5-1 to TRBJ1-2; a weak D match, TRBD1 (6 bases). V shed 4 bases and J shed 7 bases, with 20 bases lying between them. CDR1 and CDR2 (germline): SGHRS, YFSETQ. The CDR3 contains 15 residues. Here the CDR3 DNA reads TGCGCCAGCAGCAGGGACGCCGGGACAAAAACTGGCTACACCTTC. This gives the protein CASSRDAGTKTGYTF.